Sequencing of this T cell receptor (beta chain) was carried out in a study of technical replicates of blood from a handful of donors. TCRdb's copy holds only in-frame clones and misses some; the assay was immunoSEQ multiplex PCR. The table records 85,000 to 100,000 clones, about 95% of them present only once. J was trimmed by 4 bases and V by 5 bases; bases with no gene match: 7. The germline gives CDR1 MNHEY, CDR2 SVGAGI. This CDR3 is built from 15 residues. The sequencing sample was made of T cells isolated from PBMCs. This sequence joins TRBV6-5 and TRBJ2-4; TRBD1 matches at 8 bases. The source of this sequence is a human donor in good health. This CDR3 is CASSQGAHSKNIQYF. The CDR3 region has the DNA TGTGCCAGCAGTCAGGGGGCCCATAGTAAAAACATTCAGTACTTC.